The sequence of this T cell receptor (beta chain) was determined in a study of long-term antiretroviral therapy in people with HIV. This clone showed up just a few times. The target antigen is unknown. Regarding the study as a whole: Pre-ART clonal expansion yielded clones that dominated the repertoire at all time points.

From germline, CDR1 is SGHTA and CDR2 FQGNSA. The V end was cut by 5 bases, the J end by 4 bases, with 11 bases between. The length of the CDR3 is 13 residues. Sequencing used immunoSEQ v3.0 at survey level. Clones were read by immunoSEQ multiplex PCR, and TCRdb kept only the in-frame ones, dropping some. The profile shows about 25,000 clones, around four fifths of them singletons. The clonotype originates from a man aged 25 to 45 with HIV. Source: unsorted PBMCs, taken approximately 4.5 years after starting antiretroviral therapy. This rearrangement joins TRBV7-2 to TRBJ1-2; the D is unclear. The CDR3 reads CASSPDLGYGYTF. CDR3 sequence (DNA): TGTGCCAGCAGCCCGGACTTAGGCTATGGCTACACCTTC.